This T cell receptor beta chain was found in a study of blood T cell repertoires in COVID-19. Study in general: The samples span acute and convalescent COVID-19 from the United States, Italy and Spain. Sources were T cells, B-cell-depleted T cells, or PBMCs; the material itself was cDNA or gDNA.

The authors' processing: Reference gene primer amplification yielded estimated nucleated cell counts. TCRdb keeps only in-frame clones here, not all; method: immunoSEQ multiplex PCR. That table furnishes V, J and clone size, whereas the DNA furnished D and trimming. The sample lists roughly 80,000 clones; around 90% were seen once. V was pared by 1 base and J by 0 bases, with 13 bases between. CDR3 length equals 16 residues. Germline CDR1 reads SGHNT; CDR2 reads YENEEA. V is TRBV11-3 and J is TRBJ2-7; possibly TRBD1 for D (6 bases). Sequencing was carried out using peripheral blood. This receptor was identified in a man aged 45-65 years with active COVID-19. The CDR3 DNA is TGTGCCAGCAGCTTAGGGGCAGGGGTATTCTCCTACGAGCAGTACTTC. The encoded protein is CASSLGAGVFSYEQYF.